This paragraph reports one TCR beta chain. Antigen specificity is unknown. The data belong to a study of OX40 agonist ivuxolimab in advanced cancers. Turning to the study itself: Those treated in dose escalation had hepatocellular carcinoma, melanoma, renal cell cancer or head and neck cancer.

This CDR3 comprises 11 residues. The V gene lost 3 bases and the J gene lost 5 bases, with 4 bases spanning the gap. The germline V gene has CDR1 SEHNR and CDR2 FQNEAQ (reference sequence). Baseline, cycle 4 day 1, and cycle 7 day 1 were the blood sampling points. The repertoire was sequenced with immunoSEQ multiplex PCR; TCRdb's copy has only in-frame clones and lacks some. The table has tens of thousands of clones, around 90% seen once. Study results and limitations: Dose levels from 0.1 to 3.0 mg/kg saw CD4+ and CD8+ blood T cells expand clonally by week 6. Among the nonresponders, some also had low normalized T-cell clonal expansion.

The specimen comprised CD4+ or CD8+ T cells sorted from blood, sampled in a trial of the OX40 agonist ivuxolimab. This sequence originates from an adult with an advanced solid tumor such as melanoma, head and neck, liver or kidney cancer. The chain employs TRBV7-9 and TRBJ2-5, with unresolved D. The CDR3 region has the DNA TGTGCCAGCAGCTTTTCGGAGACCCAGTACTTC. Protein: CASSFSETQYF. Combining the CDR3 with reference TRBV7-9 and TRBJ2-5 gives the whole variable domain DTGVSQNPRHKITKRGQNVTFRCDPISEHNRLYWYRQTLGQGPEFLTYFQNEAQLEKSRLLSDRFSAERPKGSFSTLEIQRTEQGDSAMYLCASSFSETQYFGPGTRLLVL.